The source of this T cell receptor (beta chain) is a study of T cells in localized non-small cell lung cancer. CDR1 is LNHDA and CDR2 is SQIVND in the germline V gene (reference sequence). CDR3 length: 15 residues. Trimming removed 1 base from V and 4 bases from J; junction bases left unmatched: 6. The protocol was immunoSEQ multiplex PCR, while the TCRdb copy is restricted to in-frame clones and leaves out a portion. The sample shows over 40,000 clones, 88% of them seen only once. Findings and limits, study-wide: Multi-region tumor sequencing was not done, so intratumor heterogeneity could not be excluded. There was an association of higher blood T cell density with longer overall survival.

A remark on this clone: The antigen is unknown.

The sequences come from peripheral blood, collected before any cancer treatment. This chain uses TRBV19 with TRBJ1-2, with TRBD1 identical over 7 bases. The source of this sequence is a female donor over 55 with stage I squamous cell lung carcinoma. The CDR3 DNA is TGTGCCAGTAGTATAGGTAGCGGGACAGTCTATGGCTACACCTTC. Its protein is CASSIGSGTVYGYTF.